Listed here are 13 T cell receptor beta chains from one sample, sequenced in a study of T cell responses to AZD1222 COVID-19 vaccine. The repertoire was sequenced with immunoSEQ multiplex PCR; TCRdb's copy has only in-frame clones and lacks some. Among roughly 140,000 clones listed, 80% to 90% were seen once. The input for sequencing was peripheral blood, taken on day 0 of AZD1222 vaccination. The receptors come from an adult in good health.

CDR3 nucleotides: TGTGCCAGCAGTGAATCTGCCACGGCAAACTATGGCTACACCTTC. This translates into CASSESATANYGYTF. This sequence joins TRBV6-4 and TRBJ1-2; D call uncertain. The V end was cut by 3 bases, the J end by 2 bases, with 13 bases between. This CDR3 contains 15 residues. Germline CDR1 MRHNA, CDR2 SNTAGT.

The V and J genes are TRBV6-6 and TRBJ1-4; D might be TRBD1 (6 bases). The germline CDR1 and CDR2 sequences are MNHNY and SVGAGI (reference sequence). The ends were cut back, 6 bases at V and 1 base at J, with 9 bases in the middle. The CDR3 is 14 residues long. The chain's CDR3 is CASRPTGTNEKLFF. CDR3 in DNA: TGTGCCAGCAGACCGACAGGAACTAATGAAAAACTGTTTTTT.

The V call is TRBV13, the J call TRBJ1-1; 9 nucleotides agree with TRBD1. Trimming removed 5 bases from V and 2 bases from J; junction bases left unmatched: 12. This CDR3 has 17 residues. The germline V gene encodes CDR1 PRHDT and CDR2 FYEKMQ (reference sequence). The CDR3, as DNA: TGTGCCAGCAGCCTCGTCCCGGGACAGGGATCAAACACTGAAGCTTTCTTT. It translates to CASSLVPGQGSNTEAFF.

V and J are TRBV6-5 and TRBJ2-7, with a tentative D call TRBD1 (6 bases). This CDR3 has 14 residues. Between the trimmed V and J ends, which lost 4 bases and 2 bases, there was a span of 12 bases. CDR1 and CDR2 (germline): MNHEY, SVGAGI. CDR3 DNA sequence: TGTGCCAGCAGTTTTGGGCAGGGGACCTACGAGCAGTACTTC. Encoded protein: CASSFGQGTYEQYF.

Only a few counts were recorded for this clone. J is TRBJ1-3 and V is TRBV3-1 (or the pseudogene TRBV3-2); 7 bases match TRBD1. The CDR3 totals 15 residues. V lost 5 bases to trimming and J lost 0 bases; unmatched junction nucleotides: 4. Germline-derived CDR1 and CDR2 are LGHDT and YNNKEL (reference sequence). The CDR3: CASSEPGGSGNTIYF. CDR3 DNA: TGTGCCAGCAGCGAACCAGGGGGCTCTGGAAACACCATATATTTT.

The chain recombines TRBV6-5 with TRBJ2-7; D possibly uses TRBD1 or TRBD2 (5 bases each). There are 14 residues in the CDR3. V lost 0 bases, J lost 2 bases, and 8 bases lay in between. Germline V gene data show CDR1 as MNHEY and CDR2 as SVGAGI. For the CDR3, the DNA is TGTGCCAGCAGTTACTCGGGGACCGCCTACGAGCAGTACTTC. It yields the protein CASSYSGTAYEQYF.

V usage is TRBV5-1 and J usage is TRBJ2-1; possible D gene TRBD1, 6 bases. The length of the CDR3 is 15 residues. Germline CDR1 is SGHRS and CDR2 is YFSETQ. The V and J ends lost 0 bases and 9 bases respectively, with 16 bases between them. The CDR3 reads CASSLVGFEGGEQFF. CDR3 in DNA: TGCGCCAGCAGCTTGGTCGGTTTTGAAGGGGGTGAGCAGTTCTTC.

The gene calls are TRBV29-1 and TRBJ1-2, with 9 bases identical to TRBD1. Germline V CDR1 and CDR2: SQVTM, ANQGSEA. With V trimmed by 6 bases and J by 5 bases, 7 bases remained unmatched. The CDR3 contains 13 residues. The CDR3 DNA is TGCAGCGTAGTCGGACAGGGGCTATATGGCTACACCTTC. Its protein is CSVVGQGLYGYTF.

The J gene is TRBJ1-5, the V gene TRBV21-1. TRBV21-1 is noted as a pseudogene. The CDR3 runs to 13 residues. For the CDR3, the DNA is TGTGCCAGCATCCCAACGAGGGGACAGCCCCAGCATTTT. Its protein is CASIPTRGQPQHF.

The chain is built from TRBV5-6 and TRBJ2-7, with D maybe TRBD1 (6 bases). The V and J ends lost 4 bases and 3 bases respectively, with 17 bases between them. Germline CDR1 and CDR2: SGHDT and YYEEEE. The CDR3 covers 15 residues. CDR3 nucleotide sequence: TGTGCCAGCAGCCCAAGGGTAAGGGGGTACTACGAGCAGTACTTC. It yields the protein CASSPRVRGYYEQYF.

This chain links TRBV5-1 with TRBJ1-1; 11 bases are shared with TRBD1. This CDR3 comprises 16 residues. The V and J ends lost 2 bases and 0 bases, in that order; junction bases with no gene match: 3. Germline CDR1 is SGHRS and CDR2 is YFSETQ. CDR3 nucleotide sequence: TGCGCCAGCAGCTTTGGGACAGGGGGATTGAACACTGAAGCTTTCTTT. This gives the protein CASSFGTGGLNTEAFF.

This sequence joins TRBV18 and TRBJ1-2, with 9 bases matching TRBD1. The germline V gene has CDR1 KGHSH and CDR2 LQKENI. The CDR3 is 16 amino acids. The V gene end was trimmed by 4 bases and the J gene end by 6 bases; junction bases not matched to a gene: 12. CDR3 residues: CASSRNRGQGSDGYTF. CDR3 DNA: TGTGCCAGCTCACGGAACCGGGGACAGGGAAGTGATGGCTACACCTTC.

The J gene is TRBJ1-2, the V gene TRBV6-5; 9 bases agree with TRBD1. The germline CDR1 and CDR2 sequences are MNHEY and SVGAGI. V lost 6 bases, J lost 3 bases, and 2 bases stayed unmatched. The CDR3 length is 13 residues. The CDR3 is CASRRDRDYGYTF. DNA for the CDR3: TGTGCCAGCAGACGGGACAGGGACTATGGCTACACCTTC.